These 17 T cell receptor beta chains were all obtained from the same sample, sequenced in a study of cytomegalovirus exposure and HLA in healthy donors. 13 Jbeta primers and 60 Vbeta primers were used for the PCR. Using immunoSEQ multiplex PCR, the repertoire was profiled, and TCRdb retains in-frame clones only, with some absent. The table shows about 180,000 clones, with almost 85% occurring only once. Source material: PBMCs. Receptor source: a boy under 10 years old in good health and CMV-seronegative.

This rearrangement joins TRBV15 to TRBJ2-7; no reliable D call. CDR1 LNHNV and CDR2 YYDKDF come from the germline V gene (reference sequence). The CDR3 length is 14 residues. Trimming took 4 bases from V and 2 from J, leaving 12 bases between them. Written as DNA, the CDR3 is TGTGCCACCAGCAAACAGACCGGAACCTACGAGCAGTACTTC. This codes for CATSKQTGTYEQYF.

V usage is TRBV7-2 and J usage is TRBJ1-5; D gene uncertain. V shed 0 bases and J shed 6 bases, with 3 bases lying between them. Germline V gene lookup returns CDR1 SGHTA and CDR2 FQGNSA. This CDR3 has 12 residues. The CDR3 sequence: CASSLASQPQHF. The CDR3 DNA reads as TGTGCCAGCAGCTTAGCGAGTCAGCCCCAGCATTTT.

The genes are TRBV9 and TRBJ2-2, with D hard to call. V was shortened by 0 bases and J by 1 base, with 7 bases between the two germline ends. Per the germline V gene, CDR1 is SGDLS and CDR2 is YYNGEE. The CDR3 consists of 15 residues. This CDR3 reads CASSVDVLNTGELFF. The CDR3 bases are TGTGCCAGCAGCGTAGATGTACTGAACACCGGGGAGCTGTTTTTT.

This clone was picked up a small number of times. CDR3 amino acids: CAWRSGVNTEAFF. In DNA form, the CDR3 reads TGTGCCTGGAGATCGGGGGTGAACACTGAAGCTTTCTTT. This chain connects TRBV30 to TRBJ1-1, with D maybe TRBD1 (5 bases). V was shortened by 3 bases and J by 0 bases, with 8 bases between the two germline ends. CDR3 length equals 13 residues. The germline V gene has CDR1 GTSNPN and CDR2 SVGIG (reference sequence).

Concerning this clone itself: A read error may account for a junction end that differs from germline. The chain links TRBV4-1 to TRBJ2-7; 7 positions agree with TRBD2. In germline, CDR1 is MGHRA, CDR2 YSYEKL. This CDR3 is 16 amino acids long. CDR3 sequence: CASSQFRLAVPTSSNF. In DNA form, the CDR3 reads TGCGCCAGCAGCCAATTCCGTCTAGCGGTACCTACGAGCAGTAACTTC.

This chain links TRBV27 with TRBJ2-1; a possible D gene is TRBD1 (6 bases). The CDR3 spans 14 residues. Germline values: CDR1 MNHEY, CDR2 SMNVEV (reference sequence). With 2 bases removed from V and 2 bases from J, the gap between germline ends came to 7 bases. CDR3 in amino acids: CASSLRTAYNEQFF. CDR3 DNA: TGTGCCAGCAGTTTAAGGACAGCCTACAATGAGCAGTTCTTC.

In this sample, this clone turned up once. The V call is TRBV4-1, the J call TRBJ2-5; the D gene is possibly TRBD1 (6 bases). The CDR3 is 14 residues long. The V gene's germline CDR1 is MGHRA and CDR2 YSYEKL. With 4 bases removed from V and 6 bases from J, the gap between germline ends came to 15 bases. The CDR3 loop reads CASSRARGWKTQYF. The CDR3 DNA sequence: TGCGCCAGCAGCCGGGCGAGGGGGTGGAAGACCCAGTACTTC.

The chain joins TRBV7-9 to TRBJ2-7; the match to TRBD1 covers 7 bases. This CDR3 is built from 16 residues. Germline CDR1 SEHNR, CDR2 FQNEAQ (reference sequence). J was trimmed by 1 base and V by 5 bases; bases with no gene match: 11. The CDR3 protein is CASSPPRQGDSYEQYF. The CDR3 DNA is TGTGCCAGCAGCCCTCCGCGGCAGGGGGATTCCTACGAGCAGTACTTC.

J is TRBJ2-5 and V is TRBV5-1, with TRBD1 identical over 7 bases. CDR3 length: 20 amino acids. Germline CDR1 reads SGHRS; CDR2 reads YFSETQ. V shed 0 bases, J shed 1 base, and the junction held 18 bases outside the gene matches. As DNA, the CDR3 is TGCGCCAGCAGCTTGGAACCCCTTCTTCAAGGGGCAGGGGGCCAAGAGACCCAGTACTTC. Translating it yields CASSLEPLLQGAGGQETQYF. Full variable domain (remainder filled in from reference TRBV5-1 and TRBJ2-5): KAGVTQTPRYLIKTRGQQVTLSCSPISGHRSVSWYQQTPGQGLQFLFEYFSETQRNKGNFPGRFSGRQFSNSRSEMNVSTLELGDSALYLCASSLEPLLQGAGGQETQYFGPGTRLLVL.

The gene calls are TRBV7-7 and TRBJ2-3, with 7 positions matching TRBD2. The V gene's germline CDR1 is SSHAT and CDR2 FNYEAQ (reference sequence). This CDR3 has 15 amino acids. After removal of 0 bases from V and 4 bases from J, the junction contained 4 bases not matched to a gene. The CDR3 DNA is TGTGCCAGCAGCTTAGCGGGAGGGCCATCAGATACGCAGTATTTT. This translates into CASSLAGGPSDTQYF.

The chain couples TRBV5-1 to TRBJ2-3, with 9 nucleotides matching TRBD1. CDR3 size: 15 residues. The germline V gene has CDR1 SGHRS and CDR2 YFSETQ. V lost 4 bases, J lost 5 bases, and 8 bases stayed unmatched. DNA of the CDR3: TGCGCCAGCAGCCCGAGACAGGGGGTTCTAGATACGCAGTATTTT. Its protein is CASSPRQGVLDTQYF.

The chain recombines TRBV5-5 with TRBJ1-1, with no clear D. The V and J ends lost 4 bases and 4 bases respectively, with 20 bases between them. Germline V gene sequence: CDR1 SGHKS, CDR2 YYEKEE (reference sequence). This CDR3 spans 16 amino acids. The DNA of the CDR3 is TGTGCCAGCAGCCTCAACTCACGGATCTCGGGCACTGAAGCTTTCTTT. This encodes CASSLNSRISGTEAFF.

V usage is TRBV9 and J usage is TRBJ1-1, with D perhaps TRBD1 (5 bases). Germline CDR1 is SGDLS and CDR2 is YYNGEE. The germline V and J ends were trimmed by 0 bases and 8 bases, with 11 bases remaining between them. The CDR3 is 13 residues long. CDR3: CASSVVSGGEAFF. In DNA form, the CDR3 reads TGTGCCAGCAGCGTAGTTTCTGGGGGGGAAGCTTTCTTT.

The gene calls are TRBV4-1 and TRBJ2-1, with 7 nucleotides matching TRBD2. The germline V gene has CDR1 MGHRA and CDR2 YSYEKL. This CDR3 has 14 amino acids. Trimming at V came to 0 bases and at J to 7 bases, leaving 3 bases not matched to a gene. CDR3 sequence reads: CASSQDLAENEQFF. CDR3 coding DNA: TGCGCCAGCAGCCAAGATCTAGCGGAGAATGAGCAGTTCTTC.

V is TRBV19 and J is TRBJ1-2, with unresolved D. The CDR3 spans 12 residues. Trimming left V 6 bases short and J 4 bases short, with 9 bases between. Germline assignment: CDR1 LNHDA and CDR2 SQIVND (reference sequence). In DNA form, the CDR3 reads TGTGCCAGTAGGGCGGCCGGCTATGGCTACACCTTC. Protein: CASRAAGYGYTF.

A word on this clone: At one of its ends the junction is not consistent with the germline gene, which may arise from a read error. V is TRBV11-2 and J is TRBJ2-6, with D possibly TRBD1 on 6 matching bases. The germline V gene encodes CDR1 SGHAT and CDR2 FQNNGV. This CDR3 has 17 amino acids. CDR3 DNA sequence: TGTGCCAGCACAAAGGAAGGGGGAATCTCTTGGGCCAACGTCCTGACTTTC. This encodes CASTKEGGISWANVLTF.

The V call is TRBV6-5, the J call TRBJ1-1; 7 nucleotides align to TRBD1. Germline CDR1 is MNHEY and CDR2 is SVGAGI. This CDR3 has 15 amino acids. Trimming removed 2 bases from V and 5 bases from J; junction bases left unmatched: 8. The CDR3 loop is CASSYRTGRVTEAFF. DNA for the CDR3: TGTGCCAGCAGTTACCGGACAGGTCGTGTTACTGAAGCTTTCTTT.